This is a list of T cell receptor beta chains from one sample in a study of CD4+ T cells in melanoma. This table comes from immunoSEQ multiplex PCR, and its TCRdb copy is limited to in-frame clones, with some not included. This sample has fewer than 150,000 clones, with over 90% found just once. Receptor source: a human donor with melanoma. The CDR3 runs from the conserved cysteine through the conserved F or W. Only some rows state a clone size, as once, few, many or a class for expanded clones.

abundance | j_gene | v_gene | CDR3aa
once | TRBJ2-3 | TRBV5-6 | CASSLPGAIRWDTQYF
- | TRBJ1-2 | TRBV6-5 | CASSSTGLYGYTF
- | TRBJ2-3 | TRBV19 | CASSAGTTDTQYF
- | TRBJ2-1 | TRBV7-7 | CASSTWVNNEQFF
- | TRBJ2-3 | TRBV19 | CASSRLAGADTQYF
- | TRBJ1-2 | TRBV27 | CASSLSGGAGNYGYTF
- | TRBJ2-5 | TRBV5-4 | CASSYGGAHQETQYF
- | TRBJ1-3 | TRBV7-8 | CASSFRDRPLSGNTIYF
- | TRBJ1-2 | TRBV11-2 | CASSPGTGDYGYTF
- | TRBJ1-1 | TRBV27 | CASSLRAVANTEAFF
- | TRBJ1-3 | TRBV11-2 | CASSFVGLTGNTIYF
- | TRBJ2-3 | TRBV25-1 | CASSDDPGGDTQYF
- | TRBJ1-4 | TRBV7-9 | CASRARTGEKLFF
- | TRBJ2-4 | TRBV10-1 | CASSDRFVNIQYF
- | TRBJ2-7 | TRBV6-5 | CASSPGRRLNEQYF
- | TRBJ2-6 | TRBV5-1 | CASSWYGEASGANVLTF
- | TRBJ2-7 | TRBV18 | CASSPVGGMFAYEQYF
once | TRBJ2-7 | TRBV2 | CASSADTNSYEQYF
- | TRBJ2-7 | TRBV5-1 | CASSLGAGSGGWYEQYF
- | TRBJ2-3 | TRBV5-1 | CASSLGRTDTQYF
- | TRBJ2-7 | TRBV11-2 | CASRRTGVTYEQYF
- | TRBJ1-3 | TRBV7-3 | CASSFGVGSGNTIYF
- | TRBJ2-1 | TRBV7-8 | CASSFGGLASYNEQFF
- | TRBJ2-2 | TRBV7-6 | CASSPTGSNTGELFF
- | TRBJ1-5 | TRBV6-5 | CASSLRASRQPQHF
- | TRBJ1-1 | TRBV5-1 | CASSPGQIRGTEAFF
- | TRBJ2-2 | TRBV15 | CATSRDLAGNTGELFF
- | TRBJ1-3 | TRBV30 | CAWTPTRGGFTIYF
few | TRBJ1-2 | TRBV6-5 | CASSYSKLNYGYTF
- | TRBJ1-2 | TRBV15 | CATSIRRGGVNGYTF
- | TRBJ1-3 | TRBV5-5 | CASSPGTGNTIYF
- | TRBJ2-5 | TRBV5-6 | CASSGTSGSQETQYF
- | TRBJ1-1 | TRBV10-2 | CASSASGTGGREAFF
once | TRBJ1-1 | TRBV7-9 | CASSLTNTEAFF
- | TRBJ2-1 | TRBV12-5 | CASGLVKGGVWGNEQFF
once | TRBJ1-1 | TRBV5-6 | CASSLNSGEAFF
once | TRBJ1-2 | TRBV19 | CASRDPRGQNYGYTF
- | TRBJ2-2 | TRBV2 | CASRGIRANTGELFF
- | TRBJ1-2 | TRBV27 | CASSSPGGGYGYTF
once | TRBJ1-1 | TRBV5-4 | CASSPGQGDFAEAFF
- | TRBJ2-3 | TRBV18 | CASSPLTTSGGNTQYF
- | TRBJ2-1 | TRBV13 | CASSFFSGGADEQFF
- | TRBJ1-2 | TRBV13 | CASSLREGMYGYTF
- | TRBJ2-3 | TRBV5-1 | CASSLRSGGADTQYF
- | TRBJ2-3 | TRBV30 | CAWSQGSSTDTQYF
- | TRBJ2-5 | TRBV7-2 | CASSLGLRETQYF
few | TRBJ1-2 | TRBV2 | CASWTGVGGYTF
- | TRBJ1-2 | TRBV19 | CASSGGVPLYGYTF
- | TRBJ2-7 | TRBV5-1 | CASSFSTGGGYEQYF
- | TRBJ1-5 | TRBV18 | CASSQALNQPQHF
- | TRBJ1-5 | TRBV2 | CASSAQFSNQPQHF
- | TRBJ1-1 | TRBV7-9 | CASSVDRVGEAFF